What follows are 10 T cell receptor beta chains derived from one specimen sequenced in a study of blood T cell repertoires in COVID-19. Assay: immunoSEQ multiplex PCR; the TCRdb copy retains only in-frame clones and omits some. The top ten hold about 4.5% of the sample, which has 250,000 to 350,000 clones, nearly 90% seen once. The sample comprised PBMCs or T cells enriched from blood (not recorded which). The receptors stem from a woman aged 18-29 years with acute COVID-19.

This chain uses TRBV28 with TRBJ1-5, with 7 bases identical to TRBD1. Unmatched junction bases numbered 2, after V lost 1 base and J lost 5 bases. Per germline, CDR1 MDHEN and CDR2 SYDVKM. The CDR3 has 14 amino acids. The CDR3 loop reads CASSLLQGYQPQHF. The CDR3 bases are TGTGCCAGCAGTTTATTACAGGGGTATCAGCCCCAGCATTTT.

The chain has TRBV9 and TRBJ2-3; D may be TRBD2 (6 bases). The CDR3 has 15 amino acids. CDR1 and CDR2 from the germline V gene are SGDLS and YYNGEE. V was trimmed by 4 bases and J by 0 bases, leaving 12 bases between them. CDR3 sequence (DNA): TGTGCCAGCAGCCCTAGCGCCTCTAGCACAGATACGCAGTATTTT. Translation: CASSPSASSTDTQYF.

The chain couples TRBV5-6 to TRBJ1-2, with D possibly being TRBD1 (5 bases). The CDR3 totals 14 residues. Germline V lookup: CDR1 SGHDT, CDR2 YYEEEE. V lost 4 bases, J lost 5 bases, and 15 bases lay in between. CDR3 residues: CASSPRGIGYGYTF. The CDR3 DNA reads as TGTGCCAGCAGCCCTCGGGGGATAGGGTATGGCTACACCTTC.

CDR3 nucleotides: TGCGCCAGCAGCTGGAGGGTCGGCGGGGACGAGCAGTACTTC. This codes for CASSWRVGGDEQYF. The chain joins TRBV5-1 to TRBJ2-7, with D maybe TRBD2 (6 bases). Germline CDR1 SGHRS, CDR2 YFSETQ. The ends were cut back, 3 bases at V and 5 bases at J, with 15 bases in the middle. The CDR3 covers 14 residues.

The V gene is TRBV29-1, the J gene TRBJ1-4; 9 bases map to TRBD1. Germline V gives CDR1 SQVTM, CDR2 ANQGSEA. The CDR3 covers 13 residues. V gave up 5 bases and J gave up 5 bases; unmatched junction bases: 3. The CDR3 loop is CSVTGTGNEKLFF. The CDR3 DNA follows: TGCAGCGTTACAGGGACAGGGAATGAAAAACTGTTTTTT.

This chain joins TRBV5-1 and TRBJ2-7, with 8 bases lining up with TRBD1. The CDR3 covers 14 residues. V shed 4 bases, J shed 4 bases, and the junction held 7 bases outside the gene matches. Germline CDR1 SGHRS, CDR2 YFSETQ. Here the CDR3 reads CASSGGQESYEQYF. The CDR3 region has the DNA TGCGCCAGCAGCGGGGGACAGGAGTCGTACGAGCAGTACTTC.

The rearrangement links TRBV9 to TRBJ1-5; TRBD1 matches 7 bases. CDR1 SGDLS and CDR2 YYNGEE come from the germline V gene. CDR3 length equals 15 residues. V was clipped by 0 bases and J by 4 bases; unmatched bases: 4. The CDR3 sequence: CASSVDGTDNQPQHF. The CDR3 bases are TGTGCCAGCAGCGTAGATGGGACAGATAATCAGCCCCAGCATTTT.

This clone was seen a handful of times. V gene TRBV12-5 combines with J gene TRBJ1-5; TRBD1 might be the D (6 bases). Germline V gives CDR1 LGHNT, CDR2 FRNRAP. The CDR3 spans 16 residues. The V and J ends lost 2 bases and 6 bases respectively, with 17 bases between them. CDR3 sequence: CASGLLSGTSSQPQHF. The CDR3 DNA reads TGTGCTAGTGGTTTGCTTTCCGGGACATCCAGTCAGCCCCAGCATTTT. The variable domain in full, completed from reference TRBV12-5 and TRBJ1-5, reads DARVTQTPRHKVTEMGQEVTMRCQPILGHNTVFWYRQTMMQGLELLAYFRNRAPLDDSGMPKDRFSAEMPDATLATLKIQPSEPRDSAVYFCASGLLSGTSSQPQHFGDGTRLSIL.

This rearrangement joins TRBV7-6 to TRBJ1-1; D ambiguous. The germline V gene has CDR1 SGHVS and CDR2 FNYEAQ. The CDR3 is 13 residues long. V was pared by 2 bases and J by 2 bases, with 6 bases between. In DNA, the CDR3 is TGTGCCAGCAGCTTACGGGGAAACACTGAAGCTTTCTTT. Its protein is CASSLRGNTEAFF.

In this sample, this clone turned up once. CDR3 sequence: CASSPRTGTRETQYF. The CDR3 coding sequence is TGTGCCAGCAGCCCCCGGACAGGGACAAGAGAGACCCAGTACTTC. The chain employs TRBV7-9 and TRBJ2-5; 8 positions agree with TRBD1. V trimming: 5 bases; J trimming: 4 bases; junction bases outside the gene matches: 9. Germline CDR1 reads SEHNR; CDR2 reads FQNEAQ (reference sequence). The CDR3 length is 15 residues.